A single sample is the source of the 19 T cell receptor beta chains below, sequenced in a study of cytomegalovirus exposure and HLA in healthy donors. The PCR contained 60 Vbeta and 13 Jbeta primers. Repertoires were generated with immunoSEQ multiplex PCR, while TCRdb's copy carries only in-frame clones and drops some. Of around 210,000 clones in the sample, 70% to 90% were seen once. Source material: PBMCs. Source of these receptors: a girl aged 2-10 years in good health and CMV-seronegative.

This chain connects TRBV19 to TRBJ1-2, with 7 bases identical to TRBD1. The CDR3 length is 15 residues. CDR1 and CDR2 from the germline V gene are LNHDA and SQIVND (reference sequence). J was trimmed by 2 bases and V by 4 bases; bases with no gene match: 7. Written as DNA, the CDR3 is TGTGCCAGTAGTACCGAGGGACAGCCGAACTATGGCTACACCTTC. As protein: CASSTEGQPNYGYTF.

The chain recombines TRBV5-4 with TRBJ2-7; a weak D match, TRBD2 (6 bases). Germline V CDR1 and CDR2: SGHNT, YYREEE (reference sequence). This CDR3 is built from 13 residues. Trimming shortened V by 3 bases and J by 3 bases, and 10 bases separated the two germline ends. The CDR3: CASSSGDFYEQYF. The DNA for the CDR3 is TGTGCCAGCAGCTCGGGAGACTTCTACGAGCAGTACTTC. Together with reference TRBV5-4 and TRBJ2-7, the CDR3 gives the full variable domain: ETGVTQSPTHLIKTRGQQVTLRCSSQSGHNTVSWYQQALGQGPQFIFQYYREEENGRGNFPPRFSGLQFPNYSSELNVNALELDDSALYLCASSSGDFYEQYFGPGTRLTVT.

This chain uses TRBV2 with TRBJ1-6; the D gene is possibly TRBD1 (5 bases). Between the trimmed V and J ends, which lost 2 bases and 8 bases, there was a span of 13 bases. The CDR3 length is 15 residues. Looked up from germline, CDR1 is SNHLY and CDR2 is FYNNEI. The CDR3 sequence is CASSEWRGWDSPLHF. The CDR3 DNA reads TGTGCCAGCAGTGAATGGCGGGGGTGGGATTCACCCCTCCACTTT. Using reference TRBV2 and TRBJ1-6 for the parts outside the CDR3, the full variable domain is EPEVTQTPSHQVTQMGQEVILRCVPISNHLYFYWYRQILGQKVEFLVSFYNNEISEKSEIFDDQFSVERPDGSNFTLKIRSTKLEDSAMYFCASSEWRGWDSPLHFGNGTRLTVT.

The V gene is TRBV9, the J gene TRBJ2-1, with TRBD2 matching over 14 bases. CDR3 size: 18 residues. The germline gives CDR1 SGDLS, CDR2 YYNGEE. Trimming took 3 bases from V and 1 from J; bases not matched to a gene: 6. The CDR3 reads CASSAGTSGSWSYNEQFF. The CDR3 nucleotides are TGTGCCAGCAGCGCCGGGACTAGCGGGAGCTGGTCCTACAATGAGCAGTTCTTC. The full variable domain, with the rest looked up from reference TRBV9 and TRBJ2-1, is DSGVTQTPKHLITATGQRVTLRCSPRSGDLSVYWYQQSLDQGLQFLIQYYNGEERAKGNILERFSAQQFPDLHSELNLSSLELGDSALYFCASSAGTSGSWSYNEQFFGPGTRLTVL.

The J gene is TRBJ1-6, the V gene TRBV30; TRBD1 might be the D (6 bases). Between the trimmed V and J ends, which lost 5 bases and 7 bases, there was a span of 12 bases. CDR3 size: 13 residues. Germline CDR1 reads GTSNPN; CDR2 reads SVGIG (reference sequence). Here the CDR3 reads CAWATGTNSPLHF. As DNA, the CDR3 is TGTGCCTGGGCAACAGGGACCAATTCACCCCTCCACTTT.

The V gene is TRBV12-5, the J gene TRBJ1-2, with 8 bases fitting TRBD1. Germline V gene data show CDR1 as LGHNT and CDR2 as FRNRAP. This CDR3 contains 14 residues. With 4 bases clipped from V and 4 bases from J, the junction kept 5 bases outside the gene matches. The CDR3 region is CASGSDRVAYGYTF. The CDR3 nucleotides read TGTGCTAGTGGTTCGGACAGGGTTGCCTATGGCTACACCTTC.

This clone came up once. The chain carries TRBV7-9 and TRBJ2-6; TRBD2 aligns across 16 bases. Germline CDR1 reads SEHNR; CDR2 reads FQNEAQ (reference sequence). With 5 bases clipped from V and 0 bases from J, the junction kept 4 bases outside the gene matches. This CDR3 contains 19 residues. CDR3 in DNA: TGTGCCAGCAGCCTGGGACTAGCGGGAGGGCCCTCTGGGGCCAACGTCCTGACTTTC. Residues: CASSLGLAGGPSGANVLTF.

The CDR3 bases are TGTGCCAGCAGCGTAGAACTAGCGGACTACAATGAGCAGTTCTTC. Its protein product is CASSVELADYNEQFF. The chain combines TRBV9 with TRBJ2-1; 8 positions match TRBD2. The length of the CDR3 is 15 residues. Per the germline V gene, CDR1 is SGDLS and CDR2 is YYNGEE. With V trimmed by 0 bases and J by 3 bases, 2 bases remained unmatched.

As DNA, the CDR3 is TGTGCCAGCTACGGACAGCGTTTCGGAGCTTTCTTT. This sequence encodes CASYGQRFGAFF. V usage is TRBV6-6 and J usage is TRBJ1-1, with TRBD1 as a possible D gene (6 bases). This CDR3 is built from 12 residues. V lost 8 bases, J lost 10 bases, and 17 bases lay in between. The germline gives CDR1 MNHNY, CDR2 SVGAGI (reference sequence).

The CDR3 loop reads CASRTQGVGYEQYF. As DNA, the CDR3 is TGTGCCAGCAGAACACAGGGGGTTGGGTACGAGCAGTACTTC. The gene calls are TRBV27 and TRBJ2-7; 8 bases match TRBD1. Trimming removed 6 bases from V and 4 bases from J; junction bases left unmatched: 8. CDR3 length equals 14 residues. The V gene's germline CDR1 is MNHEY and CDR2 SMNVEV (reference sequence).

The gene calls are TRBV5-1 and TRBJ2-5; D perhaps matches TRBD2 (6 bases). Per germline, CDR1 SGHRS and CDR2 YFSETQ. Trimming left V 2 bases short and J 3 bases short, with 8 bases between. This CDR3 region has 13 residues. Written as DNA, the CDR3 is TGCGCCAGCAGCTTAGGACTAAAAGAGACCCAGTACTTC. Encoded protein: CASSLGLKETQYF.

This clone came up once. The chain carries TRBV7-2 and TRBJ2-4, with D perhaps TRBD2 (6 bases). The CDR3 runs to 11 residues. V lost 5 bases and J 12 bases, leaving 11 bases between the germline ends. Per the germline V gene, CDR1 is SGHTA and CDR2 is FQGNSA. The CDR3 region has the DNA TGTGCCAGCAGCCTTAGCGGAGATCAGTACTTC. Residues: CASSLSGDQYF.

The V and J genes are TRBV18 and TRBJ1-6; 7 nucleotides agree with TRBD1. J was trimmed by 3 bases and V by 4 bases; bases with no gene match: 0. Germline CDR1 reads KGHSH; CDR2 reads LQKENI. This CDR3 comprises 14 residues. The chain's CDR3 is CASSRDSYNSPLHF. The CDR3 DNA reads TGTGCCAGCTCACGGGACAGCTATAATTCACCCCTCCACTTT.

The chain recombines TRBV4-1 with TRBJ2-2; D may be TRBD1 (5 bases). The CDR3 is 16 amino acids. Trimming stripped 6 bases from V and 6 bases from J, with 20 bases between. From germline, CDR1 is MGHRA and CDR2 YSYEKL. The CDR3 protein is CASRRQGSASSGELFF. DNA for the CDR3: TGCGCCAGCAGGAGGCAGGGCAGCGCTAGTTCCGGGGAGCTGTTTTTT.

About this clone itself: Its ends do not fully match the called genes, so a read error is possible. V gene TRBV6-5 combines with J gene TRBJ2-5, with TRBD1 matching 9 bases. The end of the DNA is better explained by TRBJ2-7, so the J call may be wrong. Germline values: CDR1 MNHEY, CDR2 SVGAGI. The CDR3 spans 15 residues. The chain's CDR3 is CAGRTTGTGRGEQYF. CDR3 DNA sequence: TGTGCCGGCAGGACGACCGGGACAGGGAGAGGCGAGCAGTACTTC.

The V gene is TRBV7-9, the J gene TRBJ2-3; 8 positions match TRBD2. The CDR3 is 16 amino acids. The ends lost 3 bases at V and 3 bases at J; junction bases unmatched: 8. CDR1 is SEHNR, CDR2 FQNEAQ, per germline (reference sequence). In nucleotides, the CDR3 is TGTGCCAGCAGCTTCGAGCGGGAGTCCACTACAGATACGCAGTATTTT. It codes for CASSFERESTTDTQYF. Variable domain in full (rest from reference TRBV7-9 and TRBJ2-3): DTGVSQNPRHKITKRGQNVTFRCDPISEHNRLYWYRQTLGQGPEFLTYFQNEAQLEKSRLLSDRFSAERPKGSFSTLEIQRTEQGDSAMYLCASSFERESTTDTQYFGPGTRLTVL.

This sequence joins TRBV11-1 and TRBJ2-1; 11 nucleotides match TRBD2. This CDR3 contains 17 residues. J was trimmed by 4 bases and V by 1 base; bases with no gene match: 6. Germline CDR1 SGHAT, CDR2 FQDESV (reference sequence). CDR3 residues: CASSLDPLAGGYNEQFF. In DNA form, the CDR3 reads TGTGCCAGCAGCTTAGACCCCCTAGCGGGGGGTTACAATGAGCAGTTCTTC.

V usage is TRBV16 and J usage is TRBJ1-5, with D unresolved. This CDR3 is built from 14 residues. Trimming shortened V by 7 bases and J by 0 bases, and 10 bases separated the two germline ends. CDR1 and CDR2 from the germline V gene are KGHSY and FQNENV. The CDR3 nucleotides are TGTGCCAGCACCTATTCCGATAGCAATCAGCCCCAGCATTTT. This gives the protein CASTYSDSNQPQHF. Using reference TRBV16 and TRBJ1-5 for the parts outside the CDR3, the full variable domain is GEEVAQTPKHLVRGEGQKAKLYCAPIKGHSYVFWYQQVLKNEFKFLISFQNENVFDETGMPKERFSAKCLPNSPCSLEIQATKLEDSAVYFCASTYSDSNQPQHFGDGTRLSIL.

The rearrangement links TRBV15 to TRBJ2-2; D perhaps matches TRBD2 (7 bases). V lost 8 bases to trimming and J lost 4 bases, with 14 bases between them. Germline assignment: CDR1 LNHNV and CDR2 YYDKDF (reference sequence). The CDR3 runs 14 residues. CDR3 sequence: CATERGATTGELFF. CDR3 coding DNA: TGTGCCACCGAACGGGGGGCTACCACCGGGGAGCTGTTTTTT. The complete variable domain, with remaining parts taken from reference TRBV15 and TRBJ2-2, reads DAMVIQNPRYQVTQFGKPVTLSCSQTLNHNVMYWYQQKSSQAPKLLFHYYDKDFNNEADTPDNFQSRRPNTSFCFLDIRSPGLGDTAMYLCATERGATTGELFFGEGSRLTVL.